Below, 25 T cell receptor beta chains from the same sample are listed, as sequenced in a study of a mutant IDH1 vaccine in newly diagnosed glioma. As to time point: baseline, week 1 (first vaccination visit). Documented treatment: pre-vaccination baseline after standard-of-care therapy. Sequenced by immunoSEQ multiplex PCR; TCRdb stores in-frame clones only, minus some. The sample contains tens of thousands of clones, less than 85% of which appear only once. Sequenced material: PBMCs, taken from a glioma patient treated with radiotherapy, temozolomide or both. The receptors here all came from a man in his forties or fifties with glioma.

J is TRBJ2-1 and V is TRBV10-3, with 10 bases fitting TRBD2. Germline CDR1 reads ENHRY; CDR2 reads SYGVKD. CDR3 size: 16 residues. The trim removed 2 bases at V and 3 bases at J, leaving 4 bases unmatched. The CDR3 coding sequence is TGTGCCATCAGTGAGAGCTTAGCGGGGGGCTACAATGAGCAGTTCTTC. Amino acid sequence: CAISESLAGGYNEQFF.

The chain links TRBV9 to TRBJ2-7; D gene unclear. With 0 bases removed from V and 1 base from J, the gap between germline ends came to 8 bases. The CDR3 contains 14 residues. Germline CDR1 is SGDLS and CDR2 is YYNGEE. The CDR3 region has the DNA TGTGCCAGCAGCGTAGGCCAGCAGTCCTACGAGCAGTACTTC. It yields the protein CASSVGQQSYEQYF.

This chain uses TRBV11-2 with TRBJ1-5, with D possibly matching TRBD1 (5 bases). The CDR3 spans 15 residues. The V gene's germline CDR1 is SGHAT and CDR2 FQNNGV. The V and J ends lost 0 bases and 6 bases respectively, with 12 bases between them. CDR3 DNA: TGTGCCAGCAGCTTAGAGGGCAGGGAAGGTCAGCCCCAGCATTTT. Amino acids: CASSLEGREGQPQHF.

This clone has only a few counts. The DNA of the CDR3 is TGTGCCAGCAGTTGGGGACAGGGCACAGATACGCAGTATTTT. Its translation is CASSWGQGTDTQYF. This chain joins TRBV27 and TRBJ2-3, with 8 nucleotides matching TRBD1. CDR1 and CDR2 from the germline V gene are MNHEY and SMNVEV (reference sequence). The CDR3 totals 14 residues. Losses at the gene ends were 4 bases for V and 1 base for J; bases not matched to a gene: 1.

This sequence joins TRBV7-6 and TRBJ2-2; perhaps TRBD2 as D (5 bases). V lost 5 bases to trimming and J lost 5 bases, with 15 bases between them. The length of the CDR3 is 15 residues. Germline assignment: CDR1 SGHVS and CDR2 FNYEAQ. CDR3 in DNA: TGTGCCAGCAGCCCTCTGACCCGGGGAACCGGGGAGCTGTTTTTT. It translates to CASSPLTRGTGELFF.

This chain links TRBV4-1 with TRBJ2-1; 11 nucleotides align to TRBD1. The CDR3 extends over 15 amino acids. J lost 8 bases, V lost 4 bases, and 7 bases had no gene match. The germline V gene has CDR1 MGHRA and CDR2 YSYEKL. In DNA, the CDR3 is TGCGCCAGCAGCCGCACGGGACAGGGGGTCGATGAGCAGTTCTTC. Protein sequence: CASSRTGQGVDEQFF.

V is TRBV7-9 and J is TRBJ2-3; a weak D match, TRBD1 (5 bases). Germline V gene lookup returns CDR1 SEHNR and CDR2 FQNEAQ (reference sequence). The CDR3 is 14 amino acids. V gave up 5 bases and J gave up 1 base, with 10 bases separating them. This chain's CDR3 is CASSPWGRTDTQYF. CDR3 bases: TGTGCCAGCAGCCCGTGGGGCCGCACAGATACGCAGTATTTT.

This clone is classed as medium-sized (0.01 to 0.1%). The rearrangement joins TRBV5-4 to TRBJ1-1; D is ambiguous. CDR1 SGHNT and CDR2 YYREEE come from the germline V gene (reference sequence). Deletions cut 0 bases from V and 6 bases from J, with 9 bases between. The CDR3 length is 13 residues. CDR3 in amino acids: CASSLESGSEAFF. CDR3 nucleotides: TGTGCCAGCAGCTTGGAATCGGGATCTGAAGCTTTCTTT. The variable domain in full, completed from reference TRBV5-4 and TRBJ1-1, reads ETGVTQSPTHLIKTRGQQVTLRCSSQSGHNTVSWYQQALGQGPQFIFQYYREEENGRGNFPPRFSGLQFPNYSSELNVNALELDDSALYLCASSLESGSEAFFGQGTRLTVV.

The rearrangement uses TRBV5-4 and TRBJ2-1; unclear D gene. Per germline, CDR1 SGHNT and CDR2 YYREEE (reference sequence). Trimming took off 4 bases at V and 5 bases at J, with 16 bases between the two ends. CDR3 size: 15 residues. The CDR3 region is CASSGGWGSNNEQFF. The CDR3 DNA reads TGTGCCAGCAGCGGCGGCTGGGGAAGCAACAATGAGCAGTTCTTC.

The J gene is TRBJ1-1, the V gene TRBV29-1; unclear D gene. The V gene lost 1 base and the J gene lost 4 bases, with 13 bases spanning the gap. Per germline, CDR1 SQVTM and CDR2 ANQGSEA. The CDR3 has 14 amino acids. The CDR3 region is CSVEVTGRSTEAFF. CDR3 DNA: TGCAGCGTTGAAGTAACCGGGAGGAGCACTGAAGCTTTCTTT.

This rearrangement joins TRBV5-4 to TRBJ2-1; 9 positions agree with TRBD1. Germline V CDR1 and CDR2: SGHNT, YYREEE (reference sequence). V shed 4 bases and J 5 bases; nucleotides not matched to a gene: 10. There are 16 residues in the CDR3. As DNA, the CDR3 is TGTGCCAGCAGCCGAAAGACAGGGGGTCCCGACAATGAGCAGTTCTTC. As protein: CASSRKTGGPDNEQFF. Looking up the rest from reference TRBV5-4 and TRBJ2-1 gives the full variable domain: ETGVTQSPTHLIKTRGQQVTLRCSSQSGHNTVSWYQQALGQGPQFIFQYYREEENGRGNFPPRFSGLQFPNYSSELNVNALELDDSALYLCASSRKTGGPDNEQFFGPGTRLTVL.

The chain employs TRBV4-2 and TRBJ1-1, with D unclear. This CDR3 contains 13 residues. Per germline, CDR1 LGHNA and CDR2 YNFKEQ. V was clipped by 5 bases and J by 1 base, with 8 bases between them. CDR3 sequence reads: CASSESTNTEAFF. The CDR3 bases are TGTGCCAGCAGCGAAAGTACGAACACTGAAGCTTTCTTT.

The V and J genes are TRBV6-1 and TRBJ1-2, with D hard to call. CDR3 size: 14 residues. Looked up from germline, CDR1 is MNHNS and CDR2 is SASEGT. The ends were cut back, 10 bases at V and 0 bases at J, with 15 bases in the middle. The CDR3 loop reads CATLTDNSNYGYTF. CDR3 DNA: TGTGCCACACTTACCGACAATTCTAACTATGGCTACACCTTC.

The chain couples TRBV25-1 to TRBJ1-2; 7 nucleotides agree with TRBD1. Germline V gene lookup returns CDR1 MGHDK and CDR2 SYGVNS. Trimming at V came to 3 bases and at J to 8 bases, leaving 15 bases not matched to a gene. CDR3 length: 16 amino acids. CDR3 sequence (DNA): TGTGCCAGCAGTGATGCGAGAGGACAGGAAACTAGAGGCTACACCTTC. Translated, it gives CASSDARGQETRGYTF.

V and J are TRBV6-1 and TRBJ2-7; D is ambiguous. Trimming stripped 6 bases from V and 0 bases from J, with 9 bases between. CDR3 size: 13 residues. Germline V gives CDR1 MNHNS, CDR2 SASEGT. The CDR3, as DNA: TGTGCCAGCAGGGATACGGTCTCCTACGAGCAGTACTTC. Protein: CASRDTVSYEQYF.

This chain links TRBV6-1 with TRBJ2-7; D perhaps matches TRBD2 (5 bases). V lost 5 bases and J 8 bases, leaving 16 bases between the germline ends. The CDR3 extends over 13 amino acids. Germline-derived CDR1 and CDR2 are MNHNS and SASEGT. CDR3 bases: TGTGCCAGCAGTTTAGGGAGCGTCTCTCAGCAGTACTTC. Its protein product is CASSLGSVSQQYF.

This rearrangement joins TRBV30 to TRBJ2-7; D remains ambiguous. The germline V gene encodes CDR1 GTSNPN and CDR2 SVGIG (reference sequence). The V end lost 0 bases, the J end lost 4 bases, and 7 bases lay between the germline ends. The CDR3 length is 12 residues. CDR3 nucleotide sequence: TGTGCCTGGAGTGTACCAGAGTACGAGCAGTACTTC. Translation: CAWSVPEYEQYF.

This clone has more than one count but fewer than ten. The V call is TRBV2, the J call TRBJ1-1; D not resolved. Germline assignment: CDR1 SNHLY and CDR2 FYNNEI. CDR3 size: 14 residues. The V end was cut by 6 bases, the J end by 0 bases, with 11 bases between. The CDR3 is CASSYSGMNTEAFF. CDR3 nucleotide sequence: TGTGCCAGCAGCTATAGCGGGATGAACACTGAAGCTTTCTTT.

The chain links TRBV5-4 to TRBJ2-1, with TRBD2 matching over 13 bases. CDR3 length: 14 amino acids. The trim removed 4 bases at V and 8 bases at J, leaving 3 bases unmatched. Germline CDR1 and CDR2: SGHNT and YYREEE (reference sequence). DNA for the CDR3: TGTGCCAGCAGCCGGACTAGCGGGGGCTATGAGCAGTTCTTC. It specifies CASSRTSGGYEQFF.

The V and J genes are TRBV2 and TRBJ2-1; D not resolved. Trimming took 2 bases from V and 6 from J, leaving 14 bases between them. Per germline, CDR1 SNHLY and CDR2 FYNNEI. The CDR3 consists of 15 residues. CDR3 coding DNA: TGTGCCAGCAGTGAATTTTTGGTATCACGCAATGAGCAGTTCTTC. Translating gives CASSEFLVSRNEQFF.

The V and J genes are TRBV25-1 and TRBJ1-2, with D possibly being TRBD1 (6 bases). This CDR3 spans 13 amino acids. In germline, CDR1 is MGHDK, CDR2 SYGVNS. The V end lost 2 bases, the J end lost 4 bases, and 8 bases lay between the germline ends. CDR3 coding DNA: TGTGCCAGCAGTGAAACAGGGCGCTATGGCTACACCTTC. Translation: CASSETGRYGYTF.

The J gene is TRBJ2-6, the V gene TRBV7-9; D call uncertain. V was shortened by 4 bases and J by 0 bases, with 1 base between the two germline ends. Looked up from germline, CDR1 is SEHNR and CDR2 is FQNEAQ (reference sequence). The CDR3 is 13 residues long. CDR3 DNA sequence: TGTGCCAGCAGCTACTCTGGGGCCAACGTCCTGACTTTC. It codes for CASSYSGANVLTF.

The CDR3 loop reads CASSPSPDPYEQYF. The CDR3 DNA reads TGTGCCAGCAGCCCCTCTCCAGACCCCTACGAGCAGTACTTC. This chain links TRBV7-9 with TRBJ2-7; D gene ambiguous. Trimming cost V 5 bases and J 2 bases, with 13 bases left between them. The CDR3 sequence is 14 residues long. Germline V gives CDR1 SEHNR, CDR2 FQNEAQ (reference sequence).

The genes are TRBV6-5 and TRBJ1-4, with D hard to call. CDR3 size: 16 residues. With 3 bases removed from V and 8 bases from J, the gap between germline ends came to 19 bases. From germline, CDR1 is MNHEY and CDR2 SVGAGI. The DNA for the CDR3 is TGTGCCAGCAGTTATAATCCCGAGAGTGGTGGGGAAAAACTGTTTTTT. Its protein is CASSYNPESGGEKLFF.

This chain links TRBV6-5 with TRBJ2-2; perhaps TRBD2 as D (6 bases). Trimming stripped 8 bases from V and 6 bases from J, with 19 bases between. The CDR3 has 15 residues. Germline V gives CDR1 MNHEY, CDR2 SVGAGI. Written as DNA, the CDR3 is TGTGCCAGCCTTTCCCTCGCGGGGAGACCCGGGGAGCTGTTTTTT. Encoded protein: CASLSLAGRPGELFF.